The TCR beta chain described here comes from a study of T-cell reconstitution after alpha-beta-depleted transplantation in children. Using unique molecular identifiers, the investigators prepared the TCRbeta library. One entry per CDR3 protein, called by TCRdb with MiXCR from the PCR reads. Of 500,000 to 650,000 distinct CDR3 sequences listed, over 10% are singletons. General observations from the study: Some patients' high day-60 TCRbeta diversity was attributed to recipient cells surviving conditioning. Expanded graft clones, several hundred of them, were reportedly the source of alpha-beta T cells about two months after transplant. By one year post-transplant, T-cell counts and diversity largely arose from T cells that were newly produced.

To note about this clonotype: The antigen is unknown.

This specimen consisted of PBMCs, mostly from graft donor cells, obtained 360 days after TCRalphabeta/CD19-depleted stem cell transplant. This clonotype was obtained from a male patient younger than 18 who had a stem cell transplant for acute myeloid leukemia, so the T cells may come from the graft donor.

As DNA, the CDR3 is TGTGCCAGCAGTTACTTGGGAGGAGGTACGGCCAAAAACATTCAGTACTTC. This sequence encodes CASSYLGGGTAKNIQYF. J is TRBJ2-4 and V is TRBV6-2 or TRBV6-3, with D possibly TRBD2 on 6 matching bases. CDR3 length: 17 amino acids. Per the germline V gene, CDR1 is MNHEY and CDR2 is SVGEGT. The ends were cut back, 1 base at V and 1 base at J, with 14 bases in the middle.